The source of this TCR beta chain is a study of cytomegalovirus exposure and HLA in healthy donors. Study information: One earlier analysis, a look at 150 million to 200 million T cells, found some 100 million unique TCR beta sequences. A data release that came early held 80 million or so unique TCRs from HLA-typed donors.

The germline V gene has CDR1 MDHEN and CDR2 SYDVKM. The CDR3 runs 15 residues. V lost 7 bases to trimming and J lost 2 bases; unmatched junction nucleotides: 3. General observations from the study: Most TCR beta V segments were productive about 87% or about 30% of the time in an earlier analysis. The study labeled more than 150 TCR beta chains cytomegalovirus-associated.

This clone was found once. Its antigen is unidentified. The PCR used 60 Vbeta and 13 Jbeta primers. Assay used: immunoSEQ multiplex PCR; TCRdb lists only in-frame clones, some missing. The sample yields approximately 100,000 clones, 76% seen once. This TCR derives from a man between 35 and 55 years old in good health and CMV-seronegative. Sequencing was carried out using PBMCs. This sequence joins TRBV28 and TRBJ1-6, with 9 bases lining up with TRBD1. The CDR3 DNA is TGTGCCAGCAAGGGACAGGGCACCTATAATTCACCCCTCCACTTT. It encodes CASKGQGTYNSPLHF.